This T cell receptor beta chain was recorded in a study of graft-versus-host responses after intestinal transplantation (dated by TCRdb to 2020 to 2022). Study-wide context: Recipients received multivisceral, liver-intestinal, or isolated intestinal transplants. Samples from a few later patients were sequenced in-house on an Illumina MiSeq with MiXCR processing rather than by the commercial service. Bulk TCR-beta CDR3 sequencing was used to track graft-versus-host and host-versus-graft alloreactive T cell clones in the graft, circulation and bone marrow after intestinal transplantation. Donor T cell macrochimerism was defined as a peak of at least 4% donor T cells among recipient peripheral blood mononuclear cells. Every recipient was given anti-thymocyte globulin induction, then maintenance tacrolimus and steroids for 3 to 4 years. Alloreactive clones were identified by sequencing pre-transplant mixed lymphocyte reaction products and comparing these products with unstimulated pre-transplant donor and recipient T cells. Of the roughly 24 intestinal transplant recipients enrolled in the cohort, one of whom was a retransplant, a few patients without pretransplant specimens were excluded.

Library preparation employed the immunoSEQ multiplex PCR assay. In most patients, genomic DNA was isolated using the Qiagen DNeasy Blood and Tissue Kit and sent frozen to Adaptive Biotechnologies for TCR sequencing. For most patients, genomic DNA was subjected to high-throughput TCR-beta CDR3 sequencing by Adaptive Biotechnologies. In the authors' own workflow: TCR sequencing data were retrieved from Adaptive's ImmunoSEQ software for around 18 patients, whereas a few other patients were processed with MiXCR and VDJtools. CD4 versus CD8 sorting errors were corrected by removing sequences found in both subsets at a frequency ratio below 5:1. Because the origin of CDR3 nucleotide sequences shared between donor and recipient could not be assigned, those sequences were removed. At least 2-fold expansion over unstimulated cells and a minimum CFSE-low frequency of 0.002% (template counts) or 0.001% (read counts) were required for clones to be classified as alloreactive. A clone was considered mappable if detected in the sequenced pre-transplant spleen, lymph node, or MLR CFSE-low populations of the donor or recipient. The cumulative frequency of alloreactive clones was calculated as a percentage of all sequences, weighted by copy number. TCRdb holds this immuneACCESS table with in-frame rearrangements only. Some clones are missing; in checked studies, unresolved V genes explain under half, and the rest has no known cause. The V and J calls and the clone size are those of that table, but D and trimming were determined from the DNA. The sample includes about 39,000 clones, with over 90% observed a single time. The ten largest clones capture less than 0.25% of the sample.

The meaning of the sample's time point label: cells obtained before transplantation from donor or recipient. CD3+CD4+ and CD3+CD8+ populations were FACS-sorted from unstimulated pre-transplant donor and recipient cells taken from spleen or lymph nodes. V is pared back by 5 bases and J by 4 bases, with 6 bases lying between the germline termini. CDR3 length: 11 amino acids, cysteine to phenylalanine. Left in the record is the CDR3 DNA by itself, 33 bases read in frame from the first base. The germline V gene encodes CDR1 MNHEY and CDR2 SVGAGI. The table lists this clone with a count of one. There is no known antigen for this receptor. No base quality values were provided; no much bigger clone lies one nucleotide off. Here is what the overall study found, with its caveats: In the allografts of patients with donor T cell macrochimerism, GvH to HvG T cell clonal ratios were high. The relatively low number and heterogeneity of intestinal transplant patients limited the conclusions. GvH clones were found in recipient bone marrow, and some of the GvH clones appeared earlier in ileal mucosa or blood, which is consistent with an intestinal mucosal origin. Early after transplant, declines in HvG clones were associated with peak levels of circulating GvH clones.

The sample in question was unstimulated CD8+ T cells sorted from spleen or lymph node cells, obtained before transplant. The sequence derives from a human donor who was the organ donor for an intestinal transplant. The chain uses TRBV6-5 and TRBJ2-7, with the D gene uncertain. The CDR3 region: CASSRDYEQYF. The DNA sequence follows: TGTGCCAGCAGTCGCGATTACGAGCAGTACTTC.